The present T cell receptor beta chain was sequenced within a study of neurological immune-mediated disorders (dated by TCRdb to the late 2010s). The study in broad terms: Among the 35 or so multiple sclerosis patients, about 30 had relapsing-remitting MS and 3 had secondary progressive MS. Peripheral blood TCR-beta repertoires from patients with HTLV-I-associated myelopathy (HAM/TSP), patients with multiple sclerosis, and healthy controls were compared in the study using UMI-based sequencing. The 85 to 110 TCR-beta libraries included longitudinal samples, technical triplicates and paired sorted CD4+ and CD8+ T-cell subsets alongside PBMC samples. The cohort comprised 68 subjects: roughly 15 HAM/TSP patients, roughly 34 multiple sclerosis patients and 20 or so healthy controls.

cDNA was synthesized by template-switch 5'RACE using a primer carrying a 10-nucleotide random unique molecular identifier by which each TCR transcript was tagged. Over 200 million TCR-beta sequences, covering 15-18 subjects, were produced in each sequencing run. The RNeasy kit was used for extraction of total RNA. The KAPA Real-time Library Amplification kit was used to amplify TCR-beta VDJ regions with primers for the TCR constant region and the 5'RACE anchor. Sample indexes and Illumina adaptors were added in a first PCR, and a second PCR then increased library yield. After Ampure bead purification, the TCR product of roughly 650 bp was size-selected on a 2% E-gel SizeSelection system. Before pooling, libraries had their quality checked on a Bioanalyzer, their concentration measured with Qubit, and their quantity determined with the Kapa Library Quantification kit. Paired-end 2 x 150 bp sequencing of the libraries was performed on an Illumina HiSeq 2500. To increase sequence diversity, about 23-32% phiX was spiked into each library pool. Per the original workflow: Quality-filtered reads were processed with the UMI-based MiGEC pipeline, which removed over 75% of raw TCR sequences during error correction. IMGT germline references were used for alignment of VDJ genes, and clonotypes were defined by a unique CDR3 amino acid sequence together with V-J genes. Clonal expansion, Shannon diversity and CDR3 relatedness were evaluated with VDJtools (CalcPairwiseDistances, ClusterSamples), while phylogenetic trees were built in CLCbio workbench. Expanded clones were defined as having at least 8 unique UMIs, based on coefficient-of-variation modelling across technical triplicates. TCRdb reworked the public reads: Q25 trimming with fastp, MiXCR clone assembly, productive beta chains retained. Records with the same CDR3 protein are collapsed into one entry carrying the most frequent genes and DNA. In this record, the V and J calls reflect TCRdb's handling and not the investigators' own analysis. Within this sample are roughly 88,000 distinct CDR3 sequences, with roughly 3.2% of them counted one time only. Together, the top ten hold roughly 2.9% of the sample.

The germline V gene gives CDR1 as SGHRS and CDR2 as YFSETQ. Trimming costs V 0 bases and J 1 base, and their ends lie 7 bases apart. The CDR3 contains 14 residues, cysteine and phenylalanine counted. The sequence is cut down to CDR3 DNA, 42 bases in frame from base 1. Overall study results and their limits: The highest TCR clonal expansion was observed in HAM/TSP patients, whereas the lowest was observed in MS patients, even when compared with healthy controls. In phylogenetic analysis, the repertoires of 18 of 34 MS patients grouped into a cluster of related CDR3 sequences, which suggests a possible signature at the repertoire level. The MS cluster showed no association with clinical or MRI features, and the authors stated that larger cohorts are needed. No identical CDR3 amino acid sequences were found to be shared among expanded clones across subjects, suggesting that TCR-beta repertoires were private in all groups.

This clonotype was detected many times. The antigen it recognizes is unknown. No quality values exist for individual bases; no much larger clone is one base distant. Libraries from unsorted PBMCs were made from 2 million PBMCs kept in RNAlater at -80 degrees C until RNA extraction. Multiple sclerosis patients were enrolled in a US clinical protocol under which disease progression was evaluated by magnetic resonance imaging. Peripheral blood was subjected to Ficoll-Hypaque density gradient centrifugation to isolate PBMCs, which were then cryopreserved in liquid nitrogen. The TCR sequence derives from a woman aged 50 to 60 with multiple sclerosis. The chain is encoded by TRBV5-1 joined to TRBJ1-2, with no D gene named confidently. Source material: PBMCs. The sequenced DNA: TGCGCCAGCAGCTTGGGACTGGATAACTATGGCTACACCTTC. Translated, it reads CASSLGLDNYGYTF.